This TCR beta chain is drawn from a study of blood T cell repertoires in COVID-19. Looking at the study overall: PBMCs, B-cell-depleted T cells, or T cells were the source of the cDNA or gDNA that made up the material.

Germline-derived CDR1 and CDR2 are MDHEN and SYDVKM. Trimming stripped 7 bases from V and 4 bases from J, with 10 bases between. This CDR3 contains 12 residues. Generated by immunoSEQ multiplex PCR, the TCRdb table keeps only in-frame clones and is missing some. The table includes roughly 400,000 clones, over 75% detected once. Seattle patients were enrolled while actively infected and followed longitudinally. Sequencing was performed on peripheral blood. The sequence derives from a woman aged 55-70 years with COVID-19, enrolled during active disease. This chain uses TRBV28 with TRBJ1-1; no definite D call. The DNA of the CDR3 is TGTGCCAGCAAGGAGGGTGGCACTGAAGCTTTCTTT. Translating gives CASKEGGTEAFF. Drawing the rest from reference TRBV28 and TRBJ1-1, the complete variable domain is DVKVTQSSRYLVKRTGEKVFLECVQDMDHENMFWYRQDPGLGLRLIYFSYDVKMKEKGDIPEGYSVSREKKERFSLILESASTNQTSMYLCASKEGGTEAFFGQGTRLTVV.